Below, one TCR beta chain is given with its context. The sample belongs to a study of blood T cell repertoires in COVID-19. Recovered Cohort 3 donors showed two negative PCRs, clearance, or symptom resolution. Only in-frame clones appear in the TCRdb table, and some are missing; sequencing was by immunoSEQ multiplex PCR. The sample has 150,000 to 200,000 clones; almost 80% are singletons. The TCR originated in a woman aged 45-65 years who had recovered from COVID-19. The sequenced material came from PBMCs or T cells enriched from blood (not recorded which).

CDR3 sequence (DNA): TGTGCCAGTAGTATAGGTGGGAGGGGGTCGGGAAATGGCTACACCTTC. Encoded protein: CASSIGGRGSGNGYTF. The J gene is TRBJ1-2, the V gene TRBV19; TRBD1 might be the D (6 bases). The germline V gene encodes CDR1 LNHDA and CDR2 SQIVND (reference sequence). The CDR3 runs to 16 residues. Trimming cost V 1 base and J 6 bases, with 18 bases left between them.